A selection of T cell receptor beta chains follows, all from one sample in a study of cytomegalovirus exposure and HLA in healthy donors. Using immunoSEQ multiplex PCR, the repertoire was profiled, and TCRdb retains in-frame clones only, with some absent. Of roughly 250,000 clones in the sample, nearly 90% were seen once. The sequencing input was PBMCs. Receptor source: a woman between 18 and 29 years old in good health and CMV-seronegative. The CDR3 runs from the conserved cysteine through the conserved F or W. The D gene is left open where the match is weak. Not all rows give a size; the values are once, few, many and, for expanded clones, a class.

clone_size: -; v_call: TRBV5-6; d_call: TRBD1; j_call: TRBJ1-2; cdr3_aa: CASSYERTGNNYGYTF; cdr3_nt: TGTGCCAGCAGCTATGAACGGACAGGGAATAACTATGGCTACACCTTC
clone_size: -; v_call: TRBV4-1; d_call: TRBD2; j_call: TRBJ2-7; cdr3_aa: CASSQLGLAGGYSYEQYF; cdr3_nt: TGCGCCAGCAGCCAGCTAGGACTAGCGGGGGGATATTCCTACGAGCAGTACTTC
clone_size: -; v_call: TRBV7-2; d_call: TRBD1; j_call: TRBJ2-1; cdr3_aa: CASSLQGVSYNEQFF; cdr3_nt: TGTGCCAGCAGCTTGCAGGGGGTTTCCTACAATGAGCAGTTCTTC
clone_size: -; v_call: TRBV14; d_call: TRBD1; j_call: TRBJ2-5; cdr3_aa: CASSRGQKETQYF; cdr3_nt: TGTGCCAGCAGCCGGGGACAGAAAGAGACCCAGTACTTC
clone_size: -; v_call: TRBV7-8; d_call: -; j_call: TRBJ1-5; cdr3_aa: CASSLVGVNQPQHF; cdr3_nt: TGTGCCAGCAGCTTAGTCGGAGTGAATCAGCCCCAGCATTTT
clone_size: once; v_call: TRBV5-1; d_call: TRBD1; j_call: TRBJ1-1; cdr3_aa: CASSAGTGGTEAFF; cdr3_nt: TGCGCCAGCAGCGCTGGGACAGGAGGGACTGAAGCTTTCTTT
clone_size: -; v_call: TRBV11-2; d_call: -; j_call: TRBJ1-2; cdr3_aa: CASSPGTRGYTF; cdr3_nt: TGTGCCAGCAGCCCCGGGACTAGGGGCTACACCTTC
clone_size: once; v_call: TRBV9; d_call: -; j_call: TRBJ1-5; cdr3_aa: CASSAQGSGQPQHF; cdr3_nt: TGTGCCAGCAGCGCCCAGGGTTCTGGGCAGCCCCAGCATTTT
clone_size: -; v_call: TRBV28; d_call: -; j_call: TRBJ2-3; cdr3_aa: CASSLATGGRARDTQYF; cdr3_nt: TGTGCCAGCAGTTTAGCTACCGGTGGCAGGGCAAGAGATACGCAGTATTTT
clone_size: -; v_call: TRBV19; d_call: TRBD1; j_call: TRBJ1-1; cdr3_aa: CASSIERTGMRRPEAFF; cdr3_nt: TGTGCCAGTAGTATAGAAAGGACAGGGATGAGGAGGCCTGAAGCTTTCTTT
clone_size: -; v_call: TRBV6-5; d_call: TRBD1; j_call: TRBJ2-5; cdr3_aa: CASSYGDRGGETQYF; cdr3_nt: TGTGCCAGCAGTTACGGGGACAGGGGAGGAGAGACCCAGTACTTC
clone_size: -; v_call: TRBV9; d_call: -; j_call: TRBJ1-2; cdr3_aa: CASSGTATHYGYTF; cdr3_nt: TGTGCCAGCAGCGGGACAGCGACCCACTATGGCTACACCTTC
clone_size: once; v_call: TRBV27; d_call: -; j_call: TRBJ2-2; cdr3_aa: CASSLIAWNTGELFF; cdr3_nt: TGTGCCAGCAGTTTAATAGCGTGGAACACCGGGGAGCTGTTTTTT
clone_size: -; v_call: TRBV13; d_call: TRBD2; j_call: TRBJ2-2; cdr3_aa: CASSDGLAAAHAGELFF; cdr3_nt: TGTGCCAGCAGCGACGGACTAGCGGCCGCCCACGCCGGGGAGCTGTTTTTT
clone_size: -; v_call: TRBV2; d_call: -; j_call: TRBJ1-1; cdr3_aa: CASSETGGTEAFF; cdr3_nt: TGTGCCAGCAGTGAAACGGGAGGAACTGAAGCTTTCTTT
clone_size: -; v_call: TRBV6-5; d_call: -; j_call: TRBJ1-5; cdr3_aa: CASSYEANSNQPQHF; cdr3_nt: TGTGCCAGCAGTTACGAGGCGAATAGCAATCAGCCCCAGCATTTT
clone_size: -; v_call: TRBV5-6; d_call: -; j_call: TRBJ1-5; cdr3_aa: CASSFQQGNQPQHF; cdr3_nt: TGTGCCAGCAGCTTTCAACAGGGTAATCAGCCCCAGCATTTT
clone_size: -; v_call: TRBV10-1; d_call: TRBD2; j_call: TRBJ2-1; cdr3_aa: CASSDLGASGAYNEQFF; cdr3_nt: TGCGCCAGCAGTGATTTAGGGGCTAGCGGGGCCTACAATGAGCAGTTCTTC
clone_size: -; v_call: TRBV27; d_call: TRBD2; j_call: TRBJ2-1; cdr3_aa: CASSSGTSGGAYNEQFF; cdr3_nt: TGTGCCAGCAGTTCCGGGACTAGCGGGGGGGCCTACAATGAGCAGTTCTTC
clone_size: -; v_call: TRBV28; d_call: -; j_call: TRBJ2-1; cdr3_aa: CASSLSVNEQFF; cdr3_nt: TGTGCCAGCAGTTTGTCAGTTAATGAGCAGTTCTTC
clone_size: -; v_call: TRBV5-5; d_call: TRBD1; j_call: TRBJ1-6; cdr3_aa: CASSTTGTGVMNNSPLHF; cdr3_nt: TGTGCCAGCAGCACAACCGGGACAGGAGTGATGAATAATTCACCCCTCCACTTT
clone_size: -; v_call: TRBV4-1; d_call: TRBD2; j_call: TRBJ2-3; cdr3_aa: CASSQDVTSGGVDTQYF; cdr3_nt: TGCGCCAGCAGCCAAGATGTGACTAGCGGGGGGGTGGATACGCAGTATTTT
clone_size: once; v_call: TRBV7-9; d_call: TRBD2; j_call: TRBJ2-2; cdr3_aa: CASSLVGGTTGELFF; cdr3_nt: TGTGCCAGCAGCTTAGTCGGGGGGACCACCGGGGAGCTGTTTTTT
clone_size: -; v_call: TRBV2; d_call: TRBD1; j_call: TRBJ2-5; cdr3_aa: CASRGERTGVRETQYF; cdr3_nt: TGTGCCAGCAGGGGGGAAAGGACAGGGGTTAGGGAGACCCAGTACTTC
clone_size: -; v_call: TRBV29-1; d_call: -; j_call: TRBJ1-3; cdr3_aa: CSVVGVGNTIYF; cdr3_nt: TGCAGCGTTGTAGGGGTTGGAAACACCATATATTTT
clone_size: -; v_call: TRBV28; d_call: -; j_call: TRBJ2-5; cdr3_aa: CASKPGHRLAETQYF; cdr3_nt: TGTGCCAGCAAACCGGGACACCGGCTGGCAGAGACCCAGTACTTC
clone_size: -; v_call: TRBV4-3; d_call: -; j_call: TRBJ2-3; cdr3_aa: CASSQLRADTQYF; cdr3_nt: TGCGCCAGCAGCCAGCTCAGGGCCGATACGCAGTATTTT
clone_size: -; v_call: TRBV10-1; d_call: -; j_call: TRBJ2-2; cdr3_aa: CASSPPTDSNTGELFF; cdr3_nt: TGCGCCAGCAGTCCACCGACAGATTCGAACACCGGGGAGCTGTTTTTT
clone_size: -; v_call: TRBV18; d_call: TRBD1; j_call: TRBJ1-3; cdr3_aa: CASSGPGQGFGNTIYF; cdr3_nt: TGTGCCAGCTCAGGCCCGGGACAGGGGTTTGGAAACACCATATATTTT
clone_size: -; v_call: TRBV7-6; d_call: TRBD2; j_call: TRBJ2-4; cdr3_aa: CASSLTSAGGKNIQYF; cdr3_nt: TGTGCCAGCAGCTTGACTTCTGCGGGGGGGAAAAACATTCAGTACTTC
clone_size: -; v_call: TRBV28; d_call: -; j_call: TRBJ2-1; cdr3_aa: CASSGQRTHSYNEQFF; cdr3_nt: TGTGCCAGCAGCGGACAACGCACCCACTCCTACAATGAGCAGTTCTTC
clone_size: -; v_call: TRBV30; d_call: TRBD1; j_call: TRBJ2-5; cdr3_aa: CAWSTGGLYRETQYF; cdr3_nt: TGTGCCTGGAGTACAGGGGGCCTATATCGAGAGACCCAGTACTTC
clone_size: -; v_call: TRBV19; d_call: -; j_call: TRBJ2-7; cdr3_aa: CASSIQGMIYEQYF; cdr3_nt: TGTGCCAGTAGTATCCAGGGGATGATCTACGAGCAGTACTTC
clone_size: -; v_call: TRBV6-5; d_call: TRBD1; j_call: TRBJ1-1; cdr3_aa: CASSRQGKNTEAFF; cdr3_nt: TGTGCCAGCAGCCGACAGGGAAAGAACACTGAAGCTTTCTTT
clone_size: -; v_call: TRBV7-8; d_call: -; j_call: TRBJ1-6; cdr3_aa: CASSYPLTESIPLENSPLHF; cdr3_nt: TGTGCCAGCAGCTACCCCCTGACAGAAAGCATTCCTTTGGAGAATTCACCCCTCCACTTT
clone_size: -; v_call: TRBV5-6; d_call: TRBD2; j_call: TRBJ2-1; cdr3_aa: CASSPAERGSSYNEQFF; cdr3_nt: TGTGCCAGCAGCCCCGCGGAGCGGGGGAGCTCCTACAATGAGCAGTTCTTC
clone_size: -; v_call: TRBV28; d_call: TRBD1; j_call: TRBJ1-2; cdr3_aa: CASRSGQGVGYTF; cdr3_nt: TGTGCCAGCAGATCTGGACAGGGGGTTGGCTACACCTTC
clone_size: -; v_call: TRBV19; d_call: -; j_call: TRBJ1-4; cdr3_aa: CASNWGGSNEKLFF; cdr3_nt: TGTGCCAGTAACTGGGGAGGGTCTAATGAAAAACTGTTTTTT
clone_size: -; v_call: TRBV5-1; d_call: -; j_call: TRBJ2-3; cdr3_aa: CASSLVQDTQYF; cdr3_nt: TGCGCCAGCAGCTTAGTCCAGGATACGCAGTATTTT
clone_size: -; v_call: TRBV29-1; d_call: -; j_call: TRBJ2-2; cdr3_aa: CSVAGPANTGELFF; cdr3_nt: TGCAGCGTTGCAGGGCCGGCGAACACCGGGGAGCTGTTTTTT
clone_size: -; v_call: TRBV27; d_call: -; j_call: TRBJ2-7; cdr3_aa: CASSLSQGLSYEQYF; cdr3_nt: TGTGCCAGCAGTTTATCGCAGGGGCTCTCCTACGAGCAGTACTTC
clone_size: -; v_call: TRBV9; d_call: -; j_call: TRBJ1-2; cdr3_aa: CASSVGSVYDYGYTF; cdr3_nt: TGTGCCAGCAGCGTAGGTTCGGTTTACGACTATGGCTACACCTTC
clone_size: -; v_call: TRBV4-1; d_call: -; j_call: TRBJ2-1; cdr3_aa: CASSQVGGDNEQFF; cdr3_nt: TGCGCCAGCAGCCAAGTAGGGGGGGATAATGAGCAGTTCTTC
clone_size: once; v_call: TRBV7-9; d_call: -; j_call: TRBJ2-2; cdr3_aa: CASSPSGSGYTGELFF; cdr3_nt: TGTGCCAGCAGCCCCTCGGGGTCGGGGTACACCGGGGAGCTGTTTTTT
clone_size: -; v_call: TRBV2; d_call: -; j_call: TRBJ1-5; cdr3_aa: CASSDDRYHNQPQHF; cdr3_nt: TGTGCCAGCAGTGACGACAGGTACCACAATCAGCCCCAGCATTTT
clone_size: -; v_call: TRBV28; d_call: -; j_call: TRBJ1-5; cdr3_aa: CASSPERGTFSNQPQHF; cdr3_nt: TGTGCCAGCTCCCCGGAAAGGGGGACCTTTAGCAATCAGCCCCAGCATTTT
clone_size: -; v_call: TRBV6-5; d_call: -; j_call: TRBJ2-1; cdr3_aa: CASSYDRYYNEQFF; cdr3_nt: TGTGCCAGCAGTTACGACAGGTACTACAATGAGCAGTTCTTC
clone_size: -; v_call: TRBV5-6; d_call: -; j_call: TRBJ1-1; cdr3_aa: CASRGYRELNPEAFF; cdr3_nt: TGTGCCAGCAGGGGGTACAGGGAGTTGAACCCTGAAGCTTTCTTT
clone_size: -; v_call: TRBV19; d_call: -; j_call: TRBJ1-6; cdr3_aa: CASSIAGTLHF; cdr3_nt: TGTGCCAGTAGTATCGCGGGCACCCTCCACTTT
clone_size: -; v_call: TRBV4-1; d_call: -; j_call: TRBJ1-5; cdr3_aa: CASSQVMEFGNQPQHF; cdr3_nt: TGCGCCAGCAGCCAAGTTATGGAGTTCGGCAATCAGCCCCAGCATTTT
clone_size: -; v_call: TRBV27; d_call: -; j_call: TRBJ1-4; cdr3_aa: CASSLLSEEKLFF; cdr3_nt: TGTGCCAGCAGTTTATTGTCCGAGGAAAAACTGTTTTTT
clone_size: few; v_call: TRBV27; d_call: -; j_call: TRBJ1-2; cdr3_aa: CARMLSGYTF; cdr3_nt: TGTGCCAGAATGCTCAGTGGCTACACCTTC
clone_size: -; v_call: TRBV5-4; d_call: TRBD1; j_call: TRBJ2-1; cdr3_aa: CASSPDRDNEQFF; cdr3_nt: TGTGCCAGCAGCCCGGACAGGGACAATGAGCAGTTCTTC
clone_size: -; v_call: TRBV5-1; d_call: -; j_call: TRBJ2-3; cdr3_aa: CASSFQGIGTDTQYF; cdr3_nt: TGCGCCAGCAGCTTCCAGGGGATCGGCACAGATACGCAGTATTTT
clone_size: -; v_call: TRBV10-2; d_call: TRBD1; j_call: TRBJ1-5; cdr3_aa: CASSEPDREVNSNQPQHF; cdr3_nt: TGCGCCAGCAGTGAGCCGGACAGGGAAGTGAATAGCAATCAGCCCCAGCATTTT